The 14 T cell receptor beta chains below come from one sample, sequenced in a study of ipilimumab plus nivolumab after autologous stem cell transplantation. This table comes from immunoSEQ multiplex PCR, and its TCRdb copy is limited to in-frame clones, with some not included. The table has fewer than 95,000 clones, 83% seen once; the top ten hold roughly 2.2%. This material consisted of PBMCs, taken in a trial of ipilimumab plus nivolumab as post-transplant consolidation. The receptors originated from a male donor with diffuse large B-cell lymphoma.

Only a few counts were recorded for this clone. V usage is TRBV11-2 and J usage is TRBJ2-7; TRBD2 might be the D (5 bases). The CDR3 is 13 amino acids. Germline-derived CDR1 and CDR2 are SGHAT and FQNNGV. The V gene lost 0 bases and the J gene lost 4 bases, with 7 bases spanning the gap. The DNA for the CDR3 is TGTGCCAGCAGCTTAGATCGGGGTTACGAGCAGTACTTC. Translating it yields CASSLDRGYEQYF.

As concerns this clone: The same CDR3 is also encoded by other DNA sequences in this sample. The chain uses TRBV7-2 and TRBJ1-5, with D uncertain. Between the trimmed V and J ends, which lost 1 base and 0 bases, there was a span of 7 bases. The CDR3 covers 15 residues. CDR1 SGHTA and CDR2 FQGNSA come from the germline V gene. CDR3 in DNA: TGTGCCAGCAGCTTAGAGGCGGGTAGCAATCAGCCCCAGCATTTT. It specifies CASSLEAGSNQPQHF.

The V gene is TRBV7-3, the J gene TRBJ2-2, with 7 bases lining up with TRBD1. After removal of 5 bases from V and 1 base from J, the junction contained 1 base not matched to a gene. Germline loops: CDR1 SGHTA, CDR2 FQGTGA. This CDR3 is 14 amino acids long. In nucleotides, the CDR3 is TGTGCCAGCAGCCGGACAGGGAACACCGGGGAGCTGTTTTTT. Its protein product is CASSRTGNTGELFF.

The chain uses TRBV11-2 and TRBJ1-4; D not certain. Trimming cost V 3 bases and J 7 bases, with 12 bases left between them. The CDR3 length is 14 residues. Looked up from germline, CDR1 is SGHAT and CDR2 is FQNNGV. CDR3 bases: TGTGCCAGCAGCTTCACCCCGGGAGGTGAAAAACTGTTTTTT. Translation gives CASSFTPGGEKLFF.

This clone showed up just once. CDR3 sequence: CASSVAPLGDYEQYF. Here the CDR3 DNA reads TGTGCCAGCAGCGTAGCCCCCCTGGGTGATTACGAGCAGTACTTC. This rearrangement joins TRBV9 to TRBJ2-7; no clear D gene. Germline V gives CDR1 SGDLS, CDR2 YYNGEE. V lost 0 bases to trimming and J lost 4 bases, with 14 bases between them. CDR3 length equals 15 residues.

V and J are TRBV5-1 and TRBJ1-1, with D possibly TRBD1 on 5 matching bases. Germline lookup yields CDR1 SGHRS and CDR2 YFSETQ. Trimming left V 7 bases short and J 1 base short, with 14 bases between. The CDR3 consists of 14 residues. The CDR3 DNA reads TGCGCCAGCCAGCCTGGGGCGGGGAACACTGAAGCTTTCTTT. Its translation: CASQPGAGNTEAFF.

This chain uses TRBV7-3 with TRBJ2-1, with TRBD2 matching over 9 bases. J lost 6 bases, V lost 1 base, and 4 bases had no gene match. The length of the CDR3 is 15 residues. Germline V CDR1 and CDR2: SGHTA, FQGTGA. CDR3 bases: TGTGCCAGCAGCTTAATGGCGGGGGGGCGCAATGAGCAGTTCTTC. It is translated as CASSLMAGGRNEQFF.

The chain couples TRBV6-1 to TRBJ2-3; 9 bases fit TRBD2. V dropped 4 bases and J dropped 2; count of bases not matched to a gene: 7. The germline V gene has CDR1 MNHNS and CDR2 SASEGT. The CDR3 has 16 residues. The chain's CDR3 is CASSVLAGHTTDTQYF. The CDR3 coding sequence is TGTGCCAGCAGTGTCCTAGCGGGGCACACCACAGATACGCAGTATTTT.

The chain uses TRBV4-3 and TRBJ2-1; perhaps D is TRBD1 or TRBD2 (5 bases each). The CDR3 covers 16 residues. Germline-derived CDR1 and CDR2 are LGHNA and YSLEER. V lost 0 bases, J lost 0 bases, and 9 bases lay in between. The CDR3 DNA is TGCGCCAGCAGCCAAGAGCCAGGGAGCTCCTACAATGAGCAGTTCTTC. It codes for CASSQEPGSSYNEQFF.

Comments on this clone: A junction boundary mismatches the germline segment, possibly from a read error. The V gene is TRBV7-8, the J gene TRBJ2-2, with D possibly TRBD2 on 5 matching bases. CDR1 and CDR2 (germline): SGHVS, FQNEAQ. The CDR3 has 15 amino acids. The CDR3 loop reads CAGSLGLDLTGELFF. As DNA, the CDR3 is TGTGCCGGCAGCTTAGGACTGGATCTCACCGGGGAGCTGTTTTTT.

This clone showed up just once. CDR3 loop: CASSPTTTWSDTQYF. The CDR3 DNA is TGTGCCAGCAGTCCGACGACCACCTGGTCGGATACGCAGTATTTT. This chain joins TRBV2 and TRBJ2-3; D remains unclear. Germline CDR1 SNHLY, CDR2 FYNNEI. The CDR3 length is 15 residues. The V and J ends lost 5 bases and 6 bases respectively, with 18 bases between them.

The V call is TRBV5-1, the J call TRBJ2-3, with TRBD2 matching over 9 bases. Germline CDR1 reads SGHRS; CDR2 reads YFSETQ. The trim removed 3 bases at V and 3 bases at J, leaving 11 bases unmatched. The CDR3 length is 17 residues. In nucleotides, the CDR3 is TGCGCCAGCAGCTCCGGCTTTCCGGCGGGGGGGACAGATACGCAGTATTTT. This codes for CASSSGFPAGGTDTQYF.

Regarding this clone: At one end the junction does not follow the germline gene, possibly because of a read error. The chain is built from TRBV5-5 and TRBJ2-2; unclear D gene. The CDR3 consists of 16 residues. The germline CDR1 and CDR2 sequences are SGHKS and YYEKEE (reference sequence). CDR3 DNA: TGTGTCAGCAGCTTGACTCGCGGAGCAAACACCGGGGAGCTGTTTTTT. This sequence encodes CVSSLTRGANTGELFF.

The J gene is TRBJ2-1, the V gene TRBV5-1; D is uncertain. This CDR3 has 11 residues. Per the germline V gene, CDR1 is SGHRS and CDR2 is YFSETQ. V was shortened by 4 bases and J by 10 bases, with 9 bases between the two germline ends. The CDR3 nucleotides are TGCGCCAGCAGCCCAGCCAGGGAGCAGTTCTTC. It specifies CASSPAREQFF.